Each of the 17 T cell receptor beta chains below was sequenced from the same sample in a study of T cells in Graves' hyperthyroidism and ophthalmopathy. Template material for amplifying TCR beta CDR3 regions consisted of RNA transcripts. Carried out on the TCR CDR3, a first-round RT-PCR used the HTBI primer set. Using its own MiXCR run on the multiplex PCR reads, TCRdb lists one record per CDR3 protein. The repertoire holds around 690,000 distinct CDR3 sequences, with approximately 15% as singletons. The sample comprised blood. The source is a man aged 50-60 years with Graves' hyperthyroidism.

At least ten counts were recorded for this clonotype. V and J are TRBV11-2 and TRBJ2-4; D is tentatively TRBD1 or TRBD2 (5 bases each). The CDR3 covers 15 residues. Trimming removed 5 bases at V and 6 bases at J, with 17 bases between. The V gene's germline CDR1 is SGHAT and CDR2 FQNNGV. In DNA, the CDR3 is TGTGCCAGCAGCGCTCAGGGAGTCCAGGGAAACATTCAGTACTTC. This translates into CASSAQGVQGNIQYF. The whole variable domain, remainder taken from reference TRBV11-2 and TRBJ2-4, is EAGVAQSPRYKIIEKRQSVAFWCNPISGHATLYWYQQILGQGPKLLIQFQNNGVVDDSQLPKDRFSAERLKGVDSTLKIQPAKLEDSAVYLCASSAQGVQGNIQYFGAGTRLSVL.

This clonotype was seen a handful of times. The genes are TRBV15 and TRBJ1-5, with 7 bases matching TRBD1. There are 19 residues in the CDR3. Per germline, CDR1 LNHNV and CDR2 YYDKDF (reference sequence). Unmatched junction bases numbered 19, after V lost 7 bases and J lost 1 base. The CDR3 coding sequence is TGTGCCACCACTGCCTTTGGGACAGCCGACGGCGGGAGCAATCAGCCCCAGCATTTT. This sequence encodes CATTAFGTADGGSNQPQHF.

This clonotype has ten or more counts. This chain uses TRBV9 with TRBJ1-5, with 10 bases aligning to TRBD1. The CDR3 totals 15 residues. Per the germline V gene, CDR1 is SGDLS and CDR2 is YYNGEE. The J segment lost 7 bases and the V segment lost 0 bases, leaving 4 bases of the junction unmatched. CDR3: CASSVGDRGQQPQHF. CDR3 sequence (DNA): TGTGCCAGCAGCGTAGGAGACAGGGGGCAACAGCCCCAGCATTTT.

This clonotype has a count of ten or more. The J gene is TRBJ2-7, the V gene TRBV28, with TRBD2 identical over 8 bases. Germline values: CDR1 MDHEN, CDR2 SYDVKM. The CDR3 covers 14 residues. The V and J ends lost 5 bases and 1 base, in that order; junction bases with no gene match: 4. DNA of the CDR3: TGTGCCAGCAGTCTAGCGGGTGATTCCTACGAGCAGTACTTC. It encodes CASSLAGDSYEQYF.

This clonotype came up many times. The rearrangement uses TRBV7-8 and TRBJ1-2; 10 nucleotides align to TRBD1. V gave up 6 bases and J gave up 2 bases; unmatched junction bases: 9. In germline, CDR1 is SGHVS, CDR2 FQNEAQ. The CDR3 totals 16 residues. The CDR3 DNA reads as TGTGCCAGCAGAAACGACAGGGGGCATCGGAACTATGGCTACACCTTC. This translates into CASRNDRGHRNYGYTF.

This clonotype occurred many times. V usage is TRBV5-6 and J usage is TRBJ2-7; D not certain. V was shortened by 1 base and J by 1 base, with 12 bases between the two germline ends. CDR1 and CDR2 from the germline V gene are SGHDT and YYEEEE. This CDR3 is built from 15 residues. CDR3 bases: TGTGCCAGCAGCTTGTACCGTTCACCATCCTACGAGCAGTACTTC. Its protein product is CASSLYRSPSYEQYF.

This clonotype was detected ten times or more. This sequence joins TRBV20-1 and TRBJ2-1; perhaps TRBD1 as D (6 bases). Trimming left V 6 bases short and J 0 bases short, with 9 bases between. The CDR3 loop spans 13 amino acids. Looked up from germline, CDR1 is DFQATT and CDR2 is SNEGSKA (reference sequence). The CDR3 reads CSALGGSYNEQFF. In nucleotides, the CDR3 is TGCAGTGCCTTAGGGGGCTCCTACAATGAGCAGTTCTTC.

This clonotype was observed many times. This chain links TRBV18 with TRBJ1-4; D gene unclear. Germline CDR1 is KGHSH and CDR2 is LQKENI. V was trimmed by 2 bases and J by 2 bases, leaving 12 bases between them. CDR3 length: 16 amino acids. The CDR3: CASSPSGLGTNEKLFF. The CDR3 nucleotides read TGTGCCAGCTCACCATCGGGCCTTGGGACTAATGAAAAACTGTTTTTT.

CDR3 residues: CASSRDRLQPQHF. Written as DNA, the CDR3 is TGTGCCAGCAGTCGAGACAGGCTTCAGCCCCAGCATTTT. The genes are TRBV27 and TRBJ1-5; TRBD1 might be the D (6 bases). Germline V gives CDR1 MNHEY, CDR2 SMNVEV (reference sequence). Trimming stripped 5 bases from V and 6 bases from J, with 11 bases between. The length of the CDR3 is 13 residues.

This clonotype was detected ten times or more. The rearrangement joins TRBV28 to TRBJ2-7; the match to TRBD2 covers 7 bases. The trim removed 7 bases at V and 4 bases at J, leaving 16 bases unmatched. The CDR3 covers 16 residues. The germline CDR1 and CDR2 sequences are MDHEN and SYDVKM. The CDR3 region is CASTPWGSSGRYEQYF. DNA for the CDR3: TGTGCCAGCACCCCCTGGGGGTCTAGCGGAAGATACGAGCAGTACTTC.

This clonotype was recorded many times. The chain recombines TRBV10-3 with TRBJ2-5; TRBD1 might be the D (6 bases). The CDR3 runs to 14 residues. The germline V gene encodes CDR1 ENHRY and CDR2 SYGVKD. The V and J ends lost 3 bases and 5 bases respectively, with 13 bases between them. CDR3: CAISEAGAVETQYF. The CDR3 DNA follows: TGTGCCATCAGTGAAGCAGGGGCCGTGGAGACCCAGTACTTC.

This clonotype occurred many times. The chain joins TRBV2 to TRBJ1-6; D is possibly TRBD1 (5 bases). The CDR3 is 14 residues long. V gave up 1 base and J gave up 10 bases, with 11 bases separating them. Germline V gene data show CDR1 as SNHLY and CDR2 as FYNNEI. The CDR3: CASSEGGVESPLHF. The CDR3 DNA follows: TGTGCCAGCAGTGAAGGAGGGGTTGAATCACCCCTCCACTTT.

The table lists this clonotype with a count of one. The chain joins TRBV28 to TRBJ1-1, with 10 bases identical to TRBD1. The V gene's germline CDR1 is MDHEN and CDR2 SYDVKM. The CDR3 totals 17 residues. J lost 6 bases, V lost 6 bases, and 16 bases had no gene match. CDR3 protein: CASSQTGQGDVWSEAFF. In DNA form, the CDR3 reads TGTGCCAGCAGCCAAACAGGACAGGGGGACGTTTGGTCTGAAGCTTTCTTT. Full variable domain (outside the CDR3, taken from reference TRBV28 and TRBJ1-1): DVKVTQSSRYLVKRTGEKVFLECVQDMDHENMFWYRQDPGLGLRLIYFSYDVKMKEKGDIPEGYSVSREKKERFSLILESASTNQTSMYLCASSQTGQGDVWSEAFFGQGTRLTVV.

In DNA, the CDR3 is TGTGCCAGCACTAGCGAAAATGAGCAGTTCTTC. Amino acid sequence: CASTSENEQFF. The chain combines TRBV2 with TRBJ2-1, with a possible D match to TRBD2 (6 bases). V was pared by 7 bases and J by 7 bases, with 8 bases between. CDR3 length: 11 amino acids. CDR1 is SNHLY, CDR2 FYNNEI, per germline. Supplemented by reference TRBV2 and TRBJ2-1, the full variable domain reads EPEVTQTPSHQVTQMGQEVILRCVPISNHLYFYWYRQILGQKVEFLVSFYNNEISEKSEIFDDQFSVERPDGSNFTLKIRSTKLEDSAMYFCASTSENEQFFGPGTRLTVL.

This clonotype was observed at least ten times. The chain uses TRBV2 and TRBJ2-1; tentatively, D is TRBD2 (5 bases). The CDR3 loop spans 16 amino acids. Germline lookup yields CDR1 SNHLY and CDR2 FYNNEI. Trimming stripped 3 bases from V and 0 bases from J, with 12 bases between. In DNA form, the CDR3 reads TGTGCCAGCAGTGACCCTAGCAAGAGCTCCTACAATGAGCAGTTCTTC. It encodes CASSDPSKSSYNEQFF.

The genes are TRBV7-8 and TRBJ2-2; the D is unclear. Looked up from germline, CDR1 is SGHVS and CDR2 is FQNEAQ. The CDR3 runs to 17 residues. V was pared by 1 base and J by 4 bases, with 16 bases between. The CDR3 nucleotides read TGTGCCAGCAGCTTAGGCGCTATGGTACTGTCCACCGGGGAGCTGTTTTTT. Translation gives CASSLGAMVLSTGELFF.

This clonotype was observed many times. CDR3 region: CASSGWTETNYGYTF. The CDR3 coding sequence is TGTGCCAGCAGTGGCTGGACGGAAACTAACTATGGCTACACCTTC. The V and J genes are TRBV28 and TRBJ1-2; D ambiguous. V dropped 5 bases and J dropped 0 bases, with 13 bases sitting between them. Germline CDR1 is MDHEN and CDR2 is SYDVKM. CDR3 length equals 15 residues.